Below, one T cell receptor beta chain is given with its context. The record originates from a study of blood T cell repertoires in COVID-19. The overall study: Acute and convalescent COVID-19 samples came from the United States, Italy and Spain.

Trimming took 0 bases from V and 1 from J, leaving 9 bases between them. The CDR3 is 15 amino acids. Germline CDR1 reads SGHAT; CDR2 reads FQNNGV. TCRdb keeps only in-frame clones here, not all; method: immunoSEQ multiplex PCR. The sample lists fewer than 350,000 clones, 88% occurring once. Patients from Seattle were sampled longitudinally, starting during active infection. The source is a woman aged 25 to 39 with COVID-19, enrolled during active disease. The sample comprised peripheral blood. The rearrangement joins TRBV11-2 to TRBJ1-1; D is uncertain. CDR3 loop: CASSLEGGRNTEAFF. CDR3 coding DNA: TGTGCCAGCAGCTTAGAGGGAGGTAGGAACACTGAAGCTTTCTTT.